A selection of T cell receptor beta chains follows, all from one sample in a study of CXCR3-negative and CXCR3-positive naive CD8 T cells. TCRdb re-analyzed the 5' RACE reads; it lists each CDR3 protein once, without DNA. The table for this sample gives 50,000 to 65,000 distinct CDR3 sequences. The sample consisted of naive CXCR3- CD8+ T cells from blood. Receptor source: a human donor in good health. Some clones in this sample may be carry-over from other donors' samples. The CDR3 runs from the conserved cysteine through the conserved F or W.

j_gene	v_gene	CDR3aa
TRBJ2-7	TRBV25-1	CASSVDRQPYEQYF
TRBJ2-1	TRBV2	CASSEGAGASYNEQFF
TRBJ2-1	TRBV7-9	CASSLQRTGDNEQFF
TRBJ2-6	TRBV21-1	CASSKDASGSAGANVLTF
TRBJ2-7	TRBV28	CASRWEGSSYEQYF
TRBJ2-5	TRBV20-1	CSVRMGRGLYF
TRBJ2-6	TRBV11-2	CASSPPGANVLTF
TRBJ2-1	TRBV7-9	CASFGLLYNEQFF
TRBJ2-2	TRBV11-3	CASSSSGGWTGELFF
TRBJ1-5	TRBV12-3/TRBV12-4	CASSTSGPQHF
TRBJ2-5	TRBV7-7	CASSLAWTSGGPQYF
TRBJ1-2	TRBV12-3/TRBV12-4	CASSSGQGLSYTF
TRBJ2-1	TRBV9	CASSPGGRNEQFF
TRBJ2-2	TRBV4-3	CASSQDRWETGGTGELFF
TRBJ2-1	TRBV12-3/TRBV12-4	CASSPERSSYNEQFF
TRBJ1-6	TRBV7-9	CASSPDRVGSPLHF
TRBJ1-1	TRBV4-3	CASSLYRDATVEAFF
TRBJ2-7	TRBV12-3/TRBV12-4	CASSQSHEQYF